The text below deals with one TCR beta chain. Its target is not known. These data are taken from a study of CD8+ T cells in alopecia areata. The study, taken as a whole, reports: Uncertain still, given a single nonresponder, is whether baseline CD8+ expansion links to response.

Sample treatment: oral pan-JAK inhibitor, 5-10 mg twice daily. Following extraction, RNA underwent reverse transcription to cDNA, which served as the sequencing template. The protocol was immunoSEQ multiplex PCR, while the TCRdb copy is restricted to in-frame clones and leaves out a portion. There are some 100,000 clones in the sample; about three fifths occur only once, and approximately 16% lies in the top ten. Trimming stripped 0 bases from V and 2 bases from J, with 15 bases between. CDR3 length: 17 residues. Germline V lookup: CDR1 MNHEY, CDR2 SMNVEV (reference sequence). The sample was CD8+ T cells sorted from blood, taken at approximately week 61, from a patient treated with tofacitinib. The rearrangement uses TRBV27 and TRBJ2-3; D is perhaps TRBD1 (6 bases). This sequence was found in a human donor with alopecia areata. The CDR3 DNA follows: TGTGCCAGCAGTTTATCGTGGTGGCAGGGGACCACAGATACGCAGTATTTT. Its protein is CASSLSWWQGTTDTQYF.